These 7 T cell receptor beta chains share one sample of origin, sequenced in a study of blood T cell repertoires in COVID-19. The repertoire was sequenced with immunoSEQ multiplex PCR; TCRdb's copy has only in-frame clones and lacks some. The table has around 68,000 clones, around four fifths seen once; the top ten hold roughly a tenth. The sample comprised peripheral blood. The receptors were sampled from a woman aged 45 to 65 with acute or convalescent COVID-19.

This clone came up a few times. The chain recombines TRBV6-6 with TRBJ1-3, with D hard to call. The CDR3 length is 14 residues. Trimming took 3 bases from V and 1 from J, leaving 7 bases between them. The germline V gene has CDR1 MNHNY and CDR2 SVGAGI (reference sequence). The CDR3 DNA reads TGTGCCAGCAGTTATTCAGATTCTGGAAACACCATATATTTT. Its translation: CASSYSDSGNTIYF.

The chain carries TRBV2 and TRBJ1-1; 11 bases match TRBD1. Germline loops: CDR1 SNHLY, CDR2 FYNNEI. The CDR3 loop spans 14 amino acids. V shed 7 bases and J 5 bases; nucleotides not matched to a gene: 6. In nucleotides, the CDR3 is TGTGCCAGCATCCCCGGACAGGGGGCAACTGAAGCTTTCTTT. This gives the protein CASIPGQGATEAFF.

The chain has TRBV3-1 (or the pseudogene TRBV3-2) and TRBJ2-2; D may be TRBD2 (6 bases). V was shortened by 0 bases and J by 5 bases, with 16 bases between the two germline ends. The germline V gene has CDR1 LGHDT and CDR2 YNNKEL (reference sequence). The CDR3 spans 17 residues. CDR3 sequence reads: CASSQEKWVAGTGELFF. The CDR3 bases are TGTGCCAGCAGCCAAGAAAAATGGGTGGCGGGAACCGGGGAGCTGTTTTTT.

The gene calls are TRBV29-1 and TRBJ2-5; 8 nucleotides match TRBD1. Germline V gene data show CDR1 as SQVTM and CDR2 as ANQGSEA. J was trimmed by 2 bases and V by 0 bases; bases with no gene match: 8. The CDR3 contains 16 residues. The CDR3 protein is CSVEDRQGPPQETQYF. CDR3 in DNA: TGCAGCGTTGAAGATCGACAGGGGCCACCGCAAGAGACCCAGTACTTC. Full variable domain (outside the CDR3, taken from reference TRBV29-1 and TRBJ2-5): SAVISQKPSRDICQRGTSLTIQCQVDSQVTMMFWYRQQPGQSLTLIATANQGSEATYESGFVIDKFPISRPNLTFSTLTVSNMSPEDSSIYLCSVEDRQGPPQETQYFGPGTRLLVL.

The genes are TRBV4-1 and TRBJ1-1, with D possibly matching TRBD1 (5 bases). Germline lookup yields CDR1 MGHRA and CDR2 YSYEKL. V was cut by 1 base and J by 8 bases, with 20 bases left in between. The CDR3 has 16 amino acids. The CDR3, as DNA: TGCGCCAGCAGCCAAGGGGATCGGGGACTGAACCTGGAAGCTTTCTTT. This gives the protein CASSQGDRGLNLEAFF.

The chain carries TRBV2 and TRBJ2-2, with 8 bases that match TRBD2. This CDR3 has 16 amino acids. Trimming at V came to 5 bases and at J to 3 bases, leaving 8 bases not matched to a gene. Germline CDR1 SNHLY, CDR2 FYNNEI. CDR3 DNA: TGTGCCAGCAGTCTCCGCTTACTAGCGGACACCGGGGAGCTGTTTTTT. This gives the protein CASSLRLLADTGELFF.

The chain is built from TRBV2 and TRBJ2-1; TRBD2 matches 9 bases. J lost 8 bases, V lost 0 bases, and 11 bases had no gene match. Germline V gene data show CDR1 as SNHLY and CDR2 as FYNNEI. This CDR3 spans 17 amino acids. DNA of the CDR3: TGTGCCAGCAGTGAAGCCCCCGGGACTAGCTTTTCGGATGAGCAGTTCTTC. The encoded protein is CASSEAPGTSFSDEQFF.